This is a list of T cell receptor beta chains from one sample in a study of blood T cell repertoires in COVID-19. Sequencing was performed with immunoSEQ multiplex PCR; in TCRdb, only in-frame clones are kept and a portion is missing. In the table there are fewer than 300,000 clones, about 83% of which are singletons. Input material: peripheral blood. These receptors were obtained from a woman in her 50s who had recovered from COVID-19. The CDR3 runs from the conserved cysteine through the conserved F or W. A D gene is named only where the DNA matches it firmly. Clone size is not always given. Where it is, it says once, few, many or a class for expanded clones.

v_call	j_call	d_call	clone_size	cdr3_aa	cdr3_nt
TRBV7-3	TRBJ2-6	.	.	CASSLQASGANVLTF	TGTGCCAGCAGCTTACAAGCGAGTGGGGCCAACGTCCTGACTTTC
TRBV7-9	TRBJ1-1	TRBD1	.	CASSITTGLNTEAFF	TGTGCCAGCAGCATAACGACAGGGTTGAACACTGAAGCTTTCTTT
TRBV9	TRBJ2-7	.	.	CASSVQAGEGWQYF	TGTGCCAGCAGCGTACAGGCAGGGGAGGGATGGCAGTACTTC
TRBV19	TRBJ2-4	.	.	CASSSSTGRDIQYF	TGTGCCAGTAGTAGCAGTACAGGGAGGGACATTCAGTACTTC
TRBV27	TRBJ2-7	.	.	CASAVPQGIAVHEQYF	TGTGCCAGCGCGGTCCCCCAGGGAATTGCTGTCCACGAGCAGTACTTC
TRBV10-3	TRBJ2-2	TRBD1	few	CAISYEQGASNTGELFF	TGTGCCATCAGCTACGAACAGGGGGCGTCGAACACCGGGGAGCTGTTTTTT
TRBV6-5	TRBJ1-2	TRBD1	.	CASRAGQGASYGYTF	TGTGCCAGCAGAGCCGGACAGGGGGCCAGCTATGGCTACACCTTC
TRBV28	TRBJ2-3	TRBD2	.	CASSTSGSTDTQYF	TGTGCCAGCAGTACTAGCGGAAGCACAGATACGCAGTATTTT
TRBV7-9	TRBJ1-1	.	.	CASSLEFRGAFF	TGTGCCAGCAGCTTAGAGTTCAGGGGAGCTTTCTTT
TRBV4-3	TRBJ2-7	.	.	CASSQAQGYEQYF	TGCGCCAGCAGCCAAGCGCAGGGCTACGAGCAGTACTTC
TRBV7-8	TRBJ1-5	TRBD1	.	CASSLAMYRTGRHSNQPQHF	TGTGCCAGCAGCTTAGCGATGTATAGGACAGGGCGGCATAGCAATCAGCCCCAGCATTTT
TRBV5-1	TRBJ2-7	TRBD1	.	CASSYRTGRTYEQYF	TGCGCCAGCAGCTACCGGACAGGGCGGACTTACGAGCAGTACTTC
TRBV19	TRBJ2-3	TRBD1	.	CASSQRGRSTDTQYF	TGTGCCAGTAGCCAGAGGGGGCGCAGCACAGATACGCAGTATTTT
TRBV5-1	TRBJ1-1	TRBD1	.	CASSPQGQGSAEAFF	TGCGCCAGCAGCCCGCAGGGACAGGGGAGCGCTGAAGCTTTCTTT
TRBV28	TRBJ1-6	.	.	CASSLGQGNSPLHF	TGTGCCAGCAGTTTAGGTCAGGGCAATTCACCCCTCCACTTT
TRBV13	TRBJ1-4	.	.	CASGIQGHGDLKLFF	TGTGCCAGCGGGATACAGGGCCATGGGGATCTAAAACTGTTTTTT
TRBV11-2	TRBJ2-1	TRBD2	few	CASSLGWTSGSDEQFF	TGTGCCAGCAGCTTGGGGTGGACTAGCGGGAGCGATGAGCAGTTCTTC
TRBV28	TRBJ1-6	.	once	CASRSGGSYNSPLHF	TGTGCCAGCAGATCTGGAGGGTCCTATAATTCACCCCTCCACTTT
TRBV28	TRBJ2-1	.	.	CASRHADSYNEQFF	TGTGCCAGCAGACATGCGGACAGCTACAATGAGCAGTTCTTC
TRBV6-2/TRBV6-3	TRBJ2-5	TRBD1	.	CASTYQGEETQYF	TGTGCCAGCACTTATCAGGGGGAAGAGACCCAGTACTTC
TRBV9	TRBJ2-1	.	.	CASSPRLGNEQFF	TGTGCCAGCAGCCCCAGACTAGGCAATGAGCAGTTCTTC
TRBV10-1	TRBJ2-7	.	.	CARGEQYF	TGCGCCCGGGGAGAGCAGTACTTC
TRBV18	TRBJ2-1	.	.	CASSADSSVNEQFF	TGTGCCAGCTCGGCCGACTCTAGCGTCAATGAGCAGTTCTTC
TRBV19	TRBJ2-1	.	.	CASSIGQGSYNEQFF	TGTGCCAGTAGTATCGGCCAGGGATCCTACAATGAGCAGTTCTTC
TRBV10-1	TRBJ2-5	TRBD2	.	CASSEIIAGGGEETQYF	TGCGCCAGCAGTGAGATAATAGCGGGAGGGGGGGAGGAGACCCAGTACTTC
TRBV5-4	TRBJ2-3	TRBD2	.	CASTPPGSGRSDTQYF	TGTGCCAGCACCCCACCAGGTAGCGGGAGGTCAGATACGCAGTATTTT
TRBV3-1/TRBV3-2	TRBJ1-6	.	.	CASSQEGVTTLHF	TGTGCCAGCAGCCAGGAGGGAGTGACCACCCTCCACTTT
TRBV5-6	TRBJ2-3	TRBD2	.	CASSPTGRLAVADTQYF	TGTGCCAGCAGCCCGACGGGCAGGCTAGCGGTGGCAGATACGCAGTATTTT
TRBV19	TRBJ1-1	TRBD1	.	CASSQTGGGMTEAFF	TGTGCCAGTAGTCAAACAGGGGGCGGAATGACTGAAGCTTTCTTT
TRBV6-2/TRBV6-3	TRBJ2-5	.	.	CASSYYSSQETQYF	TGTGCCAGCAGTTACTATTCCTCCCAAGAGACCCAGTACTTC
TRBV25-1	TRBJ1-1	.	.	CASSVTRVGGEAFF	TGTGCCAGCAGTGTGACCCGAGTGGGGGGGGAGGCTTTCTTT
TRBV7-9	TRBJ2-4	.	.	CASSQDTLAKNIQYF	TGTGCCAGCAGCCAGGACACATTAGCCAAAAACATTCAGTACTTC
TRBV14	TRBJ2-2	.	.	CASSQVIAGELFF	TGTGCCAGCAGCCAAGTGATAGCCGGGGAGCTGTTTTTT
TRBV7-3	TRBJ2-5	.	.	CASSSGEAKTQYF	TGTGCCAGCAGTTCCGGTGAGGCGAAGACCCAGTACTTC
TRBV28	TRBJ1-5	TRBD1	many	CASSLIGQGVNNQPQHF	TGTGCCAGCAGTTTGATTGGGCAGGGGGTGAACAATCAGCCCCAGCATTTT
TRBV10-1	TRBJ1-2	TRBD1	.	CATRRRQGAYYGYTF	TGCGCCACCAGAAGAAGACAGGGAGCCTACTATGGCTACACCTTC
TRBV3-1/TRBV3-2	TRBJ2-3	.	.	CASSHPGTDTQYF	TGTGCCAGCAGCCACCCGGGCACAGATACGCAGTATTTT